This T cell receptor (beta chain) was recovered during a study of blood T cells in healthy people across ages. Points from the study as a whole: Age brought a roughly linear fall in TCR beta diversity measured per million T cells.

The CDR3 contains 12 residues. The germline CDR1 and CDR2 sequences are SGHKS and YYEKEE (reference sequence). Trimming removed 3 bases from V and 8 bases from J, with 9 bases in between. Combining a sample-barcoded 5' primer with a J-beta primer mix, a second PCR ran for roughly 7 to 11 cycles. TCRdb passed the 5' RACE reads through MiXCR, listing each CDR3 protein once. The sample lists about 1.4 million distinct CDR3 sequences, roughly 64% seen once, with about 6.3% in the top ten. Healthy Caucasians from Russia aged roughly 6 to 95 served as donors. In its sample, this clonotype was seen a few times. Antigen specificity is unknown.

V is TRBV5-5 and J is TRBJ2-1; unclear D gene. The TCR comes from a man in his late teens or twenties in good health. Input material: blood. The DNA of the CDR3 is TGTGCCAGCAGCTGGGTTGGTGATGAGCAGTTCTTC. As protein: CASSWVGDEQFF. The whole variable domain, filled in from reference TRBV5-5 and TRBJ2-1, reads DAGVTQSPTHLIKTRGQQVTLRCSPISGHKSVSWYQQVLGQGPQFIFQYYEKEERGRGNFPDRFSARQFPNYSSELNVNALLLGDSALYLCASSWVGDEQFFGPGTRLTVL.